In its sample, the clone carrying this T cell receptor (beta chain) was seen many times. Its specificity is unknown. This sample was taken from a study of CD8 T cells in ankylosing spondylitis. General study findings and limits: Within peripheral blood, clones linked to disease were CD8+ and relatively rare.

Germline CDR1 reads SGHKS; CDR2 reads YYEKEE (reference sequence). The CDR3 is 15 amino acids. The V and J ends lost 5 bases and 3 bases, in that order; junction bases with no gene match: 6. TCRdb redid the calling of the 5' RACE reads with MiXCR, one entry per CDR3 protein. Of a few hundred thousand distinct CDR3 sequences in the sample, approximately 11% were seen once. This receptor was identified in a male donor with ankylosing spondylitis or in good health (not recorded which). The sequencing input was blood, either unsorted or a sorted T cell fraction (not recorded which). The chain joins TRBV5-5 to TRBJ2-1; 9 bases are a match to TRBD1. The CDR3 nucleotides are TGTGCCAGCAGTTTAACGGGACAGGGCTACAATGAGCAGTTCTTC. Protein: CASSLTGQGYNEQFF.